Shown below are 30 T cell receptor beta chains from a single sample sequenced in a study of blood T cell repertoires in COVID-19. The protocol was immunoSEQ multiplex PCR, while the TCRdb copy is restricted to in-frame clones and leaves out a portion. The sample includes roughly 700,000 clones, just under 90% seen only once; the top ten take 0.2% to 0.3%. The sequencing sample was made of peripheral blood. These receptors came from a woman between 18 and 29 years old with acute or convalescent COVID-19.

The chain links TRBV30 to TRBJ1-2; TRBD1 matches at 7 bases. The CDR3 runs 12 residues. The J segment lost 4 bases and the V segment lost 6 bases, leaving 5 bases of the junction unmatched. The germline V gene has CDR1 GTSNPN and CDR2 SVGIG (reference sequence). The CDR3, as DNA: TGTGCCTGTCCTGGACAGGCCTATGGCTACACCTTC. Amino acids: CACPGQAYGYTF.

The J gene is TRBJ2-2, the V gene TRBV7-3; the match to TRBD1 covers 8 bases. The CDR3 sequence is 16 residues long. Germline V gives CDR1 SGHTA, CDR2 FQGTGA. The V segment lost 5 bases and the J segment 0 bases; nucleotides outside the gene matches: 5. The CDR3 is CASSRTGPTNTGELFF. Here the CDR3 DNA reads TGTGCCAGCAGCCGGACAGGGCCTACGAACACCGGGGAGCTGTTTTTT.

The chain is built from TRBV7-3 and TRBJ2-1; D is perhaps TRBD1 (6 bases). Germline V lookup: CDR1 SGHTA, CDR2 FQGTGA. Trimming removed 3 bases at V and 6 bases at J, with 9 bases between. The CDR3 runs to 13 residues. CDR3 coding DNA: TGTGCCAGCAGCTTGTTGACAGGCAATGAGCAGTTCTTC. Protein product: CASSLLTGNEQFF.

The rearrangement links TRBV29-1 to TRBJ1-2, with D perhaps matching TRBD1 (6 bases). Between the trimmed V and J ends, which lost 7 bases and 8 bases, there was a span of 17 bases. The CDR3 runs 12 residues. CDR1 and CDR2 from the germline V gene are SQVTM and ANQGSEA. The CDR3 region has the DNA TGCAGCGCGGCCGGGGCCCAGGGGGGCTACACCTTC. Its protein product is CSAAGAQGGYTF.

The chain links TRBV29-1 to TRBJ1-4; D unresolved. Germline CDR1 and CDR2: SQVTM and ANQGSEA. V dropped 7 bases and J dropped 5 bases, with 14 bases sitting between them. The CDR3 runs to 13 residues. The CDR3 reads CSADDGRNEKLFF. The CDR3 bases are TGCAGCGCCGATGACGGGAGAAATGAAAAACTGTTTTTT. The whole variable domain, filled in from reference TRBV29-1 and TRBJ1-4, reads SAVISQKPSRDICQRGTSLTIQCQVDSQVTMMFWYRQQPGQSLTLIATANQGSEATYESGFVIDKFPISRPNLTFSTLTVSNMSPEDSSIYLCSADDGRNEKLFFGSGTQLSVL.

CDR3 sequence (DNA): TGTGCCAGCAGCCAGAGCGTCTCCTACGAGCAGTACTTC. This sequence encodes CASSQSVSYEQYF. The rearrangement joins TRBV7-9 to TRBJ2-7; no definite D call. V lost 5 bases, J lost 0 bases, and 8 bases lay in between. From germline, CDR1 is SEHNR and CDR2 FQNEAQ (reference sequence). The CDR3 sequence is 13 residues long.

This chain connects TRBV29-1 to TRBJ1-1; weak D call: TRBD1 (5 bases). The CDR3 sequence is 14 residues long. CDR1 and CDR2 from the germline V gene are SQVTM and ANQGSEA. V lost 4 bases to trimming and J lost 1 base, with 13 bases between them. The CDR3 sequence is CSVASGIRNTEAFF. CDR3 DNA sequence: TGCAGCGTTGCGTCAGGGATTAGGAACACTGAAGCTTTCTTT.

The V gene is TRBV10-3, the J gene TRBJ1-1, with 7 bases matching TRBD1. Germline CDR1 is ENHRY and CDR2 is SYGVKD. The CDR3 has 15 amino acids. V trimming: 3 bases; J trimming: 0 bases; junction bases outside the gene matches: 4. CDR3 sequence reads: CAISDTGALNTEAFF. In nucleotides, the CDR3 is TGTGCCATCAGTGATACAGGGGCCCTGAACACTGAAGCTTTCTTT.

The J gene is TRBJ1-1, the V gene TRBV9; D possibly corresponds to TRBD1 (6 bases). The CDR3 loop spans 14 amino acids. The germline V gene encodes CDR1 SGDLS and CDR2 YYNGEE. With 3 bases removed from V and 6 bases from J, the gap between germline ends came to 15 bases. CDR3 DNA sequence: TGTGCCAGCAGCGGAATACAGGGAAGGTCTGAAGCTTTCTTT. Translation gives CASSGIQGRSEAFF.

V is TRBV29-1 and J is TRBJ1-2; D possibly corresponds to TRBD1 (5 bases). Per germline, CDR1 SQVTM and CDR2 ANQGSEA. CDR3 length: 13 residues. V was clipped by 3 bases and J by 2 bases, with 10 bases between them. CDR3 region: CSVDGALNYGYTF. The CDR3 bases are TGCAGCGTTGATGGGGCATTAAACTATGGCTACACCTTC. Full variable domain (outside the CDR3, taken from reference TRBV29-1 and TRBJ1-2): SAVISQKPSRDICQRGTSLTIQCQVDSQVTMMFWYRQQPGQSLTLIATANQGSEATYESGFVIDKFPISRPNLTFSTLTVSNMSPEDSSIYLCSVDGALNYGYTFGSGTRLTVV.

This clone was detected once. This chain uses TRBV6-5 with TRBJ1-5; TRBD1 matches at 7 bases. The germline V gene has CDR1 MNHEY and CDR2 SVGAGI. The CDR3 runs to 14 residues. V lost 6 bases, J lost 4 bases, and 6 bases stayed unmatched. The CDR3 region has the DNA TGTGCCAGCAGCCCGGACAGGATTAATCAGCCCCAGCATTTT. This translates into CASSPDRINQPQHF.

DNA for the CDR3: TGTGCCAGCAGCGGCGTGGGGGGGCGTGACACTGAAGCTTTCTTT. This gives the protein CASSGVGGRDTEAFF. J is TRBJ1-1 and V is TRBV5-5; D is possibly TRBD1 (6 bases). The germline CDR1 and CDR2 sequences are SGHKS and YYEKEE (reference sequence). The CDR3 runs to 15 residues. The V and J ends lost 4 bases and 3 bases respectively, with 16 bases between them.

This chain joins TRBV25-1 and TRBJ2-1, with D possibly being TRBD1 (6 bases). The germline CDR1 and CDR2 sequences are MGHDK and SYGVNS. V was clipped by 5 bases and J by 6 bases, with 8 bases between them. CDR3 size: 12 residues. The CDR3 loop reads CASSNRVNEQFF. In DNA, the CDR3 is TGTGCCAGCAGTAACAGGGTCAATGAGCAGTTCTTC. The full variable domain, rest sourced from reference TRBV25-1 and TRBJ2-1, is EADIYQTPRYLVIGTGKKITLECSQTMGHDKMYWYQQDPGMELHLIHYSYGVNSTEKGDLSSESTVSRIRTEHFPLTLESARPSHTSQYLCASSNRVNEQFFGPGTRLTVL.

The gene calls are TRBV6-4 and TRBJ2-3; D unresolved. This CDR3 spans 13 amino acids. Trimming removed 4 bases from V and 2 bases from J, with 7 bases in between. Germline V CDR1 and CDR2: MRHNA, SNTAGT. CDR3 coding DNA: TGTGCCAGCAGTGGACTGGACACAGATACGCAGTATTTT. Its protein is CASSGLDTDTQYF.

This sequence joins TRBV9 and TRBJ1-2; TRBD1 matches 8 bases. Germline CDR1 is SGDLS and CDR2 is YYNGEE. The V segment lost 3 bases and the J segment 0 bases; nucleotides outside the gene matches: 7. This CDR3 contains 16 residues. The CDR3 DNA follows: TGTGCCAGCAGCGAGGACAGGGAGTTAGCTAACTATGGCTACACCTTC. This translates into CASSEDRELANYGYTF.

The CDR3 reads CASSITGTSGVEQYF. The CDR3 DNA reads as TGTGCCAGCAGCATAACCGGGACTAGCGGGGTCGAGCAGTACTTC. This chain uses TRBV7-2 with TRBJ2-7, with 13 bases that match TRBD2. With V trimmed by 5 bases and J by 6 bases, 7 bases remained unmatched. There are 15 residues in the CDR3. The germline CDR1 and CDR2 sequences are SGHTA and FQGNSA.

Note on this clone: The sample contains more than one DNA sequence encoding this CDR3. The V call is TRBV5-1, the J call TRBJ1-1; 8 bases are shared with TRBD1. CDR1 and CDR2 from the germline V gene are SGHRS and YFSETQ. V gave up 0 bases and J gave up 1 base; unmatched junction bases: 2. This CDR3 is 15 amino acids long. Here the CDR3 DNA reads TGCGCCAGCAGCTTGGTTGGGACAGGGAACACTGAAGCTTTCTTT. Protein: CASSLVGTGNTEAFF.

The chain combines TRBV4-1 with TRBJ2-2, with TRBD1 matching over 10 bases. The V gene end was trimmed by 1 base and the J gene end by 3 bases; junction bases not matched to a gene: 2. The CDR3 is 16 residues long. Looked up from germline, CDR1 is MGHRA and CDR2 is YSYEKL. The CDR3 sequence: CASSQGTGGYTGELFF. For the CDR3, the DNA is TGCGCCAGCAGCCAAGGGACAGGGGGATACACCGGGGAGCTGTTTTTT.

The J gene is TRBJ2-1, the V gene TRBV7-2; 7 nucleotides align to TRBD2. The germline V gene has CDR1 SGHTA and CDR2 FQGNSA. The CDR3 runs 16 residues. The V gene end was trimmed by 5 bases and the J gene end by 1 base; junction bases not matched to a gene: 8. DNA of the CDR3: TGTGCCAGCAGCCCATCCCTAGCGGAATCCTACAATGAGCAGTTCTTC. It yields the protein CASSPSLAESYNEQFF.

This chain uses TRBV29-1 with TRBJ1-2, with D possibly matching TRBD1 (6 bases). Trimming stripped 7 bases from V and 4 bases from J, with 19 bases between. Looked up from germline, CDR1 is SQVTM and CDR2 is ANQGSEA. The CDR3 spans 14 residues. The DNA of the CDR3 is TGCAGCGCCGTTAACAGGGAGCATGGCTATGGCTACACCTTC. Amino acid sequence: CSAVNREHGYGYTF.

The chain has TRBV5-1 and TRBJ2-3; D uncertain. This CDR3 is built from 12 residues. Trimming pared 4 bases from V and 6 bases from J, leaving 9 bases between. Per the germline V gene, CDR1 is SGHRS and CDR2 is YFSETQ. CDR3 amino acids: CASSLNRDTQYF. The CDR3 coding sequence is TGCGCCAGCAGCCTAAACCGGGATACGCAGTATTTT.

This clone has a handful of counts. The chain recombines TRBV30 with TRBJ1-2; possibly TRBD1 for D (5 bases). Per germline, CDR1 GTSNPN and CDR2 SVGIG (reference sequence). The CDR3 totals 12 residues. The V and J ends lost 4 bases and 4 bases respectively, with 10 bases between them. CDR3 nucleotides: TGTGCCTGGACTCCGCAGGGCTATGGCTACACCTTC. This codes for CAWTPQGYGYTF. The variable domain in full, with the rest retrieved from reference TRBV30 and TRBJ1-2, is SQTIHQWPATLVQPVGSPLSLECTVEGTSNPNLYWYRQAAGRGLQLLFYSVGIGQISSEVPQNLSASRPQDRQFILSSKKLLLSDSGFYLCAWTPQGYGYTFGSGTRLTVV.

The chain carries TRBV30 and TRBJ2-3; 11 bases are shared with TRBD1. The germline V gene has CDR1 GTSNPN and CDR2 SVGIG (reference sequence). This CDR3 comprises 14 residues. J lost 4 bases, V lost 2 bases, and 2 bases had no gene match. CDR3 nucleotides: TGTGCCTGGAGTAGGGACAGGGGGTCAGATACGCAGTATTTT. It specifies CAWSRDRGSDTQYF. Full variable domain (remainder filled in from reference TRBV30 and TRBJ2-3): SQTIHQWPATLVQPVGSPLSLECTVEGTSNPNLYWYRQAAGRGLQLLFYSVGIGQISSEVPQNLSASRPQDRQFILSSKKLLLSDSGFYLCAWSRDRGSDTQYFGPGTRLTVL.

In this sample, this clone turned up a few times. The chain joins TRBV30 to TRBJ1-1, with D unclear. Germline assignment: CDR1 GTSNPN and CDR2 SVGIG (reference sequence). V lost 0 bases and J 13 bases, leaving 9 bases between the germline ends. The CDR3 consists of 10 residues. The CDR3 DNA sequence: TGTGCCTGGAGTGTAAACTTGGTTTTCTTT. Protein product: CAWSVNLVFF.

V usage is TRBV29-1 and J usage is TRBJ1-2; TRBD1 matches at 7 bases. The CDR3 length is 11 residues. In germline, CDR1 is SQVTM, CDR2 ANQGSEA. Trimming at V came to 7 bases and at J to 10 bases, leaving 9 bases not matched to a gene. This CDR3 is CSAETGQHYTF. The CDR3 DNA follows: TGCAGCGCGGAGACGGGACAGCACTACACCTTC. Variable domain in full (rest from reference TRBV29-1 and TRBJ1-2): SAVISQKPSRDICQRGTSLTIQCQVDSQVTMMFWYRQQPGQSLTLIATANQGSEATYESGFVIDKFPISRPNLTFSTLTVSNMSPEDSSIYLCSAETGQHYTFGSGTRLTVV.

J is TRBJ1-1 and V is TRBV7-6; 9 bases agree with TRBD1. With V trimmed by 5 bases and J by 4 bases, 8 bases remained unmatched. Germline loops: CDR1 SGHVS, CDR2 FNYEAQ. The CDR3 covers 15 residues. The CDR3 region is CASSPTTGGFTEAFF. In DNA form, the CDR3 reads TGTGCCAGCAGCCCCACTACAGGGGGCTTCACTGAAGCTTTCTTT.

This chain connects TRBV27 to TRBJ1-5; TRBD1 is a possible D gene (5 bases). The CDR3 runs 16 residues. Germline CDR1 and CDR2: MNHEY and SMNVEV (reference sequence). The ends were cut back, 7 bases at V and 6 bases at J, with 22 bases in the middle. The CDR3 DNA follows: TGTGCCAGCACTCCGGGGGGAGGAGTTTTGGGTCAGCCCCAGCATTTT. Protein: CASTPGGGVLGQPQHF.

CDR3 amino acids: CASGGTGGSGYTF. CDR3 nucleotides: TGTGCCAGCGGAGGGACAGGGGGCTCTGGCTACACCTTC. The chain employs TRBV9 and TRBJ1-2; TRBD1 matches at 12 bases. Germline CDR1 is SGDLS and CDR2 is YYNGEE. The CDR3 length is 13 residues. The V segment lost 7 bases and the J segment 7 bases; nucleotides outside the gene matches: 5.

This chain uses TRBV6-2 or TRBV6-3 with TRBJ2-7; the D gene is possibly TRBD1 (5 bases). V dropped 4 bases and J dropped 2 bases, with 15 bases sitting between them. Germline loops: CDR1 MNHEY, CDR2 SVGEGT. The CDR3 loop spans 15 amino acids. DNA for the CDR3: TGTGCCAGCAGTTTGTCAGTGTGGGGCACCTACGAGCAGTACTTC. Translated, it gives CASSLSVWGTYEQYF.

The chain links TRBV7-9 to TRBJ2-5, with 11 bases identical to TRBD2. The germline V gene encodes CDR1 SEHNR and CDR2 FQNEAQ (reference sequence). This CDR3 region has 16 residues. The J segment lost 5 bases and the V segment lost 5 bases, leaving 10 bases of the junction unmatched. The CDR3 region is CASSPLAGGLGETQYF. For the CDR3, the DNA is TGTGCCAGCAGCCCTCTAGCGGGGGGCCTAGGGGAGACCCAGTACTTC.